This TCR beta chain was recovered during a study of read filtering for tumor transcriptome and immune sequencing. The study, taken as a whole, reports: Dropping single-read clonotypes raised IR-seq and RNA-seq shared-clonotype correlation. Single-read clonotypes: about 81.9% of IR-seq clonotypes (around 4% of reads), roughly 70% of RNA-seq clonotypes (around 45% of reads).

On this clonotype: Its antigen is unidentified.

From about 400 ng of RNA, a library with molecular barcoded alpha/delta and beta/gamma adaptors was made. TCRdb passed the reads through MiXCR, listing each CDR3 protein once. This table has roughly 35,000 distinct CDR3 sequences, approximately 14% appearing once. This TCR derives from a donor at least 40 years old with multiple myeloma. Specimen: a population of CD138-negative cells sorted from bone marrow.

This chain's CDR3 is CASSQDQRGGYGYTF. Written as DNA, the CDR3 is TGTGCCAGCAGCCAAGATCAGAGGGGAGGCTATGGCTACACCTTC. The genes are TRBV4-2 and TRBJ1-2, with D possibly being TRBD1 (5 bases). V gave up 0 bases and J gave up 4 bases, with 12 bases separating them. From germline, CDR1 is LGHNA and CDR2 YNFKEQ. The CDR3 totals 15 residues.